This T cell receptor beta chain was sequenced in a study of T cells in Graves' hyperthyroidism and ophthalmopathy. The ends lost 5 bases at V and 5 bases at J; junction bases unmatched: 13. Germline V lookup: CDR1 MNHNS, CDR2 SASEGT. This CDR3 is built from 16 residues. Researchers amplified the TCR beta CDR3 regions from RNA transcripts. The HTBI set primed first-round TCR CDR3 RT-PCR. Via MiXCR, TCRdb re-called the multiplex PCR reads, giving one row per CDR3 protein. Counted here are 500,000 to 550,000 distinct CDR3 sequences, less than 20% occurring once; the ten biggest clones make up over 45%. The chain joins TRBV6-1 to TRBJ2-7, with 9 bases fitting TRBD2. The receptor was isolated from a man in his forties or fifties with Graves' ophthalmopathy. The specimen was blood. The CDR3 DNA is TGTGCCAGCAGTTTCCGTAGCGGGAGAGGAAGTAACGAGCAGTACTTC. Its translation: CASSFRSGRGSNEQYF.